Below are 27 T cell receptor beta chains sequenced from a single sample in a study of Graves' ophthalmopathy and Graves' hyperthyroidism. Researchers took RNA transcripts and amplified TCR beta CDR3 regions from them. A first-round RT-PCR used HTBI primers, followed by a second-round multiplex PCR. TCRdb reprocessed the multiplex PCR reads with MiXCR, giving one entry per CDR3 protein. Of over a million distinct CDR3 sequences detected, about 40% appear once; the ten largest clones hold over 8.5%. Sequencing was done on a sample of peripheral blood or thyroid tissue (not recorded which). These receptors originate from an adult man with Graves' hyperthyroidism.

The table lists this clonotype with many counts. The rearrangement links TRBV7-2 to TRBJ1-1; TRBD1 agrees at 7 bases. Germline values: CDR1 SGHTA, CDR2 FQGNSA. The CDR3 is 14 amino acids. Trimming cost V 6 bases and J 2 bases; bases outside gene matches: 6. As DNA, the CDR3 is TGTGCCAGCAGACCACAGGGGACTAACACTGAAGCTTTCTTT. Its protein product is CASRPQGTNTEAFF.

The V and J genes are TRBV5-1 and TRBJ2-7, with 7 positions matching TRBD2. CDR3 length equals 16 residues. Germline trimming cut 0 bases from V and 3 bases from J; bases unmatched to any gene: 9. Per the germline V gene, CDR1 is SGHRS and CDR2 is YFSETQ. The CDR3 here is CASSLEASGPHYEQYF. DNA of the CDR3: TGCGCCAGCAGCTTGGAGGCTAGCGGACCACACTACGAGCAGTACTTC.

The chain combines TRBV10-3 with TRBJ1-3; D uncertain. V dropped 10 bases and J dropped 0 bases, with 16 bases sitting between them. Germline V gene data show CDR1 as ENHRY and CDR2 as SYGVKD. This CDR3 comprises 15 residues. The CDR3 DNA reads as TGTGCCAGCACCGAGGACCGCCGCTCTGGAAACACCATATATTTT. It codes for CASTEDRRSGNTIYF.

The chain's CDR3 is CSAYRDRVLGTQYF. DNA for the CDR3: TGCAGCGCATACAGGGACAGGGTGCTTGGGACCCAGTACTTC. The chain links TRBV29-1 to TRBJ2-5; 9 bases fit TRBD1. CDR1 is SQVTM, CDR2 ANQGSEA, per germline. The V segment lost 7 bases and the J segment 7 bases; nucleotides outside the gene matches: 13. This CDR3 has 14 amino acids.

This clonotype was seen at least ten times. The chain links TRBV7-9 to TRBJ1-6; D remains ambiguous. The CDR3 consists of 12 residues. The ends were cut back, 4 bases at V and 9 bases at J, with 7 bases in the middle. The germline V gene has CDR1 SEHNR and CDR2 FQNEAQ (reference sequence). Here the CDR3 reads CASSSRGSPLHF. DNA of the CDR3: TGTGCCAGCAGCTCTCGGGGTTCACCCCTCCACTTT.

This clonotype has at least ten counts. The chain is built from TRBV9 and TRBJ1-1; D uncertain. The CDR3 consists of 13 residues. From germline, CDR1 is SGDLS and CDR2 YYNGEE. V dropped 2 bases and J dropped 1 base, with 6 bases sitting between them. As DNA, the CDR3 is TGTGCCAGCAGCGTCCTGCAGAACACTGAAGCTTTCTTT. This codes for CASSVLQNTEAFF.

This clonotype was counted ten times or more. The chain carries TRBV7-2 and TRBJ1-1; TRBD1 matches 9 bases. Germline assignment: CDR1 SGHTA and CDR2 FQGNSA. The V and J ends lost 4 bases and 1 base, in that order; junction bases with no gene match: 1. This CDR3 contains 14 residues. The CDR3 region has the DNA TGTGCCAGCAGCTGGGACAGGGCGAACACTGAAGCTTTCTTT. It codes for CASSWDRANTEAFF.

The CDR3 nucleotides read TGTGCCATCAAGACAGGACTGAACGAGCAGTACTTC. This translates into CAIKTGLNEQYF. This chain joins TRBV10-3 and TRBJ2-7, with D perhaps TRBD1 (6 bases). This CDR3 is 12 amino acids long. Between the trimmed V and J ends, which lost 7 bases and 5 bases, there was a span of 12 bases. Germline CDR1 ENHRY, CDR2 SYGVKD.

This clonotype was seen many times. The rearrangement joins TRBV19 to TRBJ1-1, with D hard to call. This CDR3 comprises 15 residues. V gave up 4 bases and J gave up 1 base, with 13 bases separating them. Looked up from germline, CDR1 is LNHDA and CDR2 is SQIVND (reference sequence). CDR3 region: CASSTGSFANTEAFF. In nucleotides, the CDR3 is TGTGCCAGTAGTACGGGGTCCTTTGCGAACACTGAAGCTTTCTTT.

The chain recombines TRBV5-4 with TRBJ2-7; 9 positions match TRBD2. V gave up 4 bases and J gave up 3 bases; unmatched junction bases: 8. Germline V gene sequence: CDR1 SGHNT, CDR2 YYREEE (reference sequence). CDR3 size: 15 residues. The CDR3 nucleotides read TGTGCCAGCAGCCCGCTGGGGACTAGCCTCTACGAGCAGTACTTC. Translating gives CASSPLGTSLYEQYF.

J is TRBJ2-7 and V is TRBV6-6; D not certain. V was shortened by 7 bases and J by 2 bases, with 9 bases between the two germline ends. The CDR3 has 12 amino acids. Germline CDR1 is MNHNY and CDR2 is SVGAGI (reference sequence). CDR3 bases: TGTGCCAGCACCCTAGACACCTACGAGCAGTACTTC. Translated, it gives CASTLDTYEQYF.

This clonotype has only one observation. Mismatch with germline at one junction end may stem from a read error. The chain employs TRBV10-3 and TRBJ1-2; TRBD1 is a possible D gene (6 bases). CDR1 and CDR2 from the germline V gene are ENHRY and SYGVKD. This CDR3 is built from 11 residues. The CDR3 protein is CASSLGGPVTF. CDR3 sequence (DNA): TGTGCCAGCAGTTTAGGGGGTCCAGTCACCTTC.

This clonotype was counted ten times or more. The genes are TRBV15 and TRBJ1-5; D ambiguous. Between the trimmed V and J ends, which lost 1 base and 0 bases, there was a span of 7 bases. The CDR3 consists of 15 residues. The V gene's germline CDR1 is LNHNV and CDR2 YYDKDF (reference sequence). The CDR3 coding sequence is TGTGCCACCAGCAGAGTACTATATAGCAATCAGCCCCAGCATTTT. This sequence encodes CATSRVLYSNQPQHF.

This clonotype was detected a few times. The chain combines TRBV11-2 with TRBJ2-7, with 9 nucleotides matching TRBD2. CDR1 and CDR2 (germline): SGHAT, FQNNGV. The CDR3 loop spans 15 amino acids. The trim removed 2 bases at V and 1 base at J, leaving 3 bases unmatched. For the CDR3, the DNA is TGTGCCAGCAGCTTACTGACTAGCGGATCCTACGAGCAGTACTTC. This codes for CASSLLTSGSYEQYF.

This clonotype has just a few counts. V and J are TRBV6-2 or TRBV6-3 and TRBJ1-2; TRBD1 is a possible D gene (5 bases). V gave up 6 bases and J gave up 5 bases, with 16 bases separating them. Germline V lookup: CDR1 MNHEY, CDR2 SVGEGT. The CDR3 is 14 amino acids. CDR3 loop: CASRSGGDLYGYTF. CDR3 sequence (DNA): TGTGCCAGCAGATCGGGCGGGGACCTTTATGGCTACACCTTC.

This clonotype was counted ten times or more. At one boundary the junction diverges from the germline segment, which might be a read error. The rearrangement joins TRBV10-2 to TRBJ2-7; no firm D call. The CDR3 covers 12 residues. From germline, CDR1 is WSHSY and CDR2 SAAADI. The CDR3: CAISYKGYEQYF. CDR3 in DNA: TGCGCCATCAGTTATAAGGGATACGAGCAGTACTTC.

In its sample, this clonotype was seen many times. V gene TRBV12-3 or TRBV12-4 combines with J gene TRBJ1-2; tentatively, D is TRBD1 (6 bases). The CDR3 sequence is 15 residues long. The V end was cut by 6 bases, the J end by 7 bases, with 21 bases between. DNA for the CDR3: TGTGCCAGCAGCAGAATGGGCAGGGGTATCGGTGGCTACACCTTC. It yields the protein CASSRMGRGIGGYTF.

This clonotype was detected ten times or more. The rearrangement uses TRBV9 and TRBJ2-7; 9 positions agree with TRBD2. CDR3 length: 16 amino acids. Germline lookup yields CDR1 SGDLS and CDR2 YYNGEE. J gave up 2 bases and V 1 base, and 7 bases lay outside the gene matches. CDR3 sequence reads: CASSVSDAGGPYEQYF. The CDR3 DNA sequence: TGTGCCAGCAGCGTAAGTGATGCGGGAGGGCCCTACGAGCAGTACTTC.

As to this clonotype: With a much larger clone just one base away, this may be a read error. The CDR3 DNA reads TGTGCCAGCAGCTGGGAAGAGGACACTGAAGCTTTCTTT. This translates into CASSWEEDTEAFF. This chain joins TRBV7-3 and TRBJ1-1; D gene uncertain. The V gene's germline CDR1 is SGHTA and CDR2 FQGTGA. Trimming left V 4 bases short and J 3 bases short, with 9 bases between. The CDR3 is 13 amino acids. Looking up the rest from reference TRBV7-3 and TRBJ1-1 gives the full variable domain: GAGVSQTPSNKVTEKGKYVELRCDPISGHTALYWYRQSLGQGPEFLIYFQGTGAADDSGLPNDRFFAVRPEGSVSTLKIQRTERGDSAVYLCASSWEEDTEAFFGQGTRLTVV.

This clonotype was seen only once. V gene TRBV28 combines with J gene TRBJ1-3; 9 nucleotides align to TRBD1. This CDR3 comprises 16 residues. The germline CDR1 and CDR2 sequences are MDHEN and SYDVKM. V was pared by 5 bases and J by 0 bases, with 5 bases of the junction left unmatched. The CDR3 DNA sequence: TGTGCCAGCAGTCCGGGACAGGGAATCTCTGGAAACACCATATATTTT. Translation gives CASSPGQGISGNTIYF.

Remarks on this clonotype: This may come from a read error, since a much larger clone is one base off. CDR3 in DNA: TGCAGCGTGAGCCGGGACAACAGTAATGAAAAACTGTTTTTT. This sequence encodes CSVSRDNSNEKLFF. The V call is TRBV29-1, the J call TRBJ1-4, with a possible D match to TRBD1 (6 bases). CDR1 and CDR2 from the germline V gene are SQVTM and ANQGSEA. CDR3 length: 14 amino acids. V was cut by 6 bases and J by 4 bases, with 15 bases left in between.

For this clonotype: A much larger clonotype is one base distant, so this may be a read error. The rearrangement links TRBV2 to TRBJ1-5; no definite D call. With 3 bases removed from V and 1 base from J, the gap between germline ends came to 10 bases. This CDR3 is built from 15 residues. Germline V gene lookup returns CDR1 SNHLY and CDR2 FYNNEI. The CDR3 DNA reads TGTGCCAGCAGTGAGCCCAAGGGAAGCAATCAGCCCCAGCATTTT. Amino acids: CASSEPKGSNQPQHF.

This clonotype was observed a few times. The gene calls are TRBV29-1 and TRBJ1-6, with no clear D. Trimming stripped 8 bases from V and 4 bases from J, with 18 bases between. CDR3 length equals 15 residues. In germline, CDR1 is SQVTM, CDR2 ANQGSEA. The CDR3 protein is CSFPLEEMYNSPLHF. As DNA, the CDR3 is TGCAGCTTCCCCCTCGAGGAGATGTATAATTCACCCCTCCACTTT.

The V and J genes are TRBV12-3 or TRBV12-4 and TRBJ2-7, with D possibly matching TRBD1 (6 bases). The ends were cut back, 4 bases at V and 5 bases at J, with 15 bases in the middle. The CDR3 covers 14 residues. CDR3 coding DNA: TGTGCCAGCAGTTCCCAAGACAGGTCCGACGAGCAGTACTTC. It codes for CASSSQDRSDEQYF.

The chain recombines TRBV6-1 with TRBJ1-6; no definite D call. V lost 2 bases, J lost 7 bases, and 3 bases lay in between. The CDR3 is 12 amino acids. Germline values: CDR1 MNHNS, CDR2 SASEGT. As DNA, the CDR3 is TGTGCCAGCAGTGAAATCAATTCACCCCTCCACTTT. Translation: CASSEINSPLHF.

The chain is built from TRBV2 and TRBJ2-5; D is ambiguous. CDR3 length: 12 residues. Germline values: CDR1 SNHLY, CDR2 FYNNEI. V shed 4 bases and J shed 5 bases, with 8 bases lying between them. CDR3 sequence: CASSVDAETQYF. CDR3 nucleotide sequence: TGTGCCAGCAGTGTGGATGCGGAGACCCAGTACTTC.

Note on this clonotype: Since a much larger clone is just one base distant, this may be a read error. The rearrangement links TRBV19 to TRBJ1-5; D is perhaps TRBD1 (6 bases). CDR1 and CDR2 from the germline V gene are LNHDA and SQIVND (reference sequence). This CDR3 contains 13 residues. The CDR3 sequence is CARARGSDQPQHF. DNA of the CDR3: TGTGCCAGGGCCAGGGGTAGCGATCAGCCCCAGCATTTT.